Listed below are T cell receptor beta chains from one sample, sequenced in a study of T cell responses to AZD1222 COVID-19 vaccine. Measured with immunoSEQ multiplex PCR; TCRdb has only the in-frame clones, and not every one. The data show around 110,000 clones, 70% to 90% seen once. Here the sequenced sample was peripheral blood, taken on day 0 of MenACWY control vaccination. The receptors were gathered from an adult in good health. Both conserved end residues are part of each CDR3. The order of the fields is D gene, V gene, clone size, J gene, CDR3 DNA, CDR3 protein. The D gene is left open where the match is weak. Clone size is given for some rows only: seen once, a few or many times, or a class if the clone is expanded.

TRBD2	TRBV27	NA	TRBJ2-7	TGTGCCAGCAGTCCGCTAAGCGGGGGGGCTCTGGACGAGCAGTACTTC	CASSPLSGGALDEQYF
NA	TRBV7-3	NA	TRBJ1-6	TGTGCCAGCAGCTTAATGGCGGGGAGTTCACCCCTCCACTTT	CASSLMAGSSPLHF
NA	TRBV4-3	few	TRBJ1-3	TGCGCCAGCAGCCAAGAAAGGGGTAGGGCAAACACCATATATTTT	CASSQERGRANTIYF
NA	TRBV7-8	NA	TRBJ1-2	TGTGCCAGCAGCTTAAATCCGAACAGCTTTAATGGCTACACCTTC	CASSLNPNSFNGYTF
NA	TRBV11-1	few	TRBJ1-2	TGTGCCAGCAGCTTCGGACGGAACTATGGCTACACCTTC	CASSFGRNYGYTF
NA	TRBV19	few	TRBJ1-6	TGTGCCTCCTCGGGGGGCCCCTGGCCCCTCCACTTT	CASSGGPWPLHF
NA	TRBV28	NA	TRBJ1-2	TGTGCCAGCAGTTTAGAACTTAGAGCCTATGGCTACACCTTC	CASSLELRAYGYTF
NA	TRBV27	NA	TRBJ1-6	TGTGCCAGCAGTTTCGGGGGCTCCTATAATTCACCCCTCCACTTT	CASSFGGSYNSPLHF
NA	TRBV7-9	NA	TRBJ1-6	TGTGCCAGCAGCTTATATCGGGACGACAATTCACCCCTCCACTTT	CASSLYRDDNSPLHF
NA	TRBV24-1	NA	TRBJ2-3	TGTGCCACCAGTGTGGGGGGCACAGATACGCAGTATTTT	CATSVGGTDTQYF
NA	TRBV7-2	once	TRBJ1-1	TGTGCCAGCAGCTTACCAGGGTACACTGAAGCTTTCTTT	CASSLPGYTEAFF
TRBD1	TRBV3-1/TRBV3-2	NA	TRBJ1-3	TGTGCCAGCACCCCAATCGGGACAGTGGATGGAAACACCATATATTTT	CASTPIGTVDGNTIYF
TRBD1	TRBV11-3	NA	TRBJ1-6	TGTGCCAGCAGCTTAGAGGGGACAGGGTTTATGGGGAGCTCCTATAATTCACCCCTCCACTTT	CASSLEGTGFMGSSYNSPLHF
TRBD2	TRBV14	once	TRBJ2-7	TGTGCCAGCAGCCAGAGCGGGGGGCAAACCTACGAGCAGTACTTC	CASSQSGGQTYEQYF
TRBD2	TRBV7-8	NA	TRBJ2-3	TGTGCCAGCAGCCTCCGGGACAGGAATACAATCGCAAGACTAGCGGGGTCGGCAGATACGCAGTATTTT	CASSLRDRNTIARLAGSADTQYF
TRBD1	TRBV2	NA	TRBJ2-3	TGTGCCAGCAGTCGGACAGGGGGTTCAGATACGCAGTATTTT	CASSRTGGSDTQYF
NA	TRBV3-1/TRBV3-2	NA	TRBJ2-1	TGTGCCAGCAGCCAAGAACGGACAACAGAGCAGTTCTTC	CASSQERTTEQFF
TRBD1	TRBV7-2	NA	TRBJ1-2	TGTGCCAGCAGCATACAAGGACAGGGCTATGGCTACACCTTC	CASSIQGQGYGYTF
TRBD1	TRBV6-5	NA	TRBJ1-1	TGTGCCAGCACTAAAACCGGACAGGGTTTGACTGAAGCTTTCTTT	CASTKTGQGLTEAFF
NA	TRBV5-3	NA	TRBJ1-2	TGTGCCAGAAGCTTGGCCGACGGGGGACCCTTC	CARSLADGGPF
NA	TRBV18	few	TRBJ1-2	TGTGCCAGCTCAAGTATCACAGGGTTTTCTAGTGGCTACACCTTC	CASSSITGFSSGYTF
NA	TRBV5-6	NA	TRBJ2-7	TGTGCCAGCAGCTTGGTTGGTAGCTCCAGTGAGCAGTACTTC	CASSLVGSSSEQYF